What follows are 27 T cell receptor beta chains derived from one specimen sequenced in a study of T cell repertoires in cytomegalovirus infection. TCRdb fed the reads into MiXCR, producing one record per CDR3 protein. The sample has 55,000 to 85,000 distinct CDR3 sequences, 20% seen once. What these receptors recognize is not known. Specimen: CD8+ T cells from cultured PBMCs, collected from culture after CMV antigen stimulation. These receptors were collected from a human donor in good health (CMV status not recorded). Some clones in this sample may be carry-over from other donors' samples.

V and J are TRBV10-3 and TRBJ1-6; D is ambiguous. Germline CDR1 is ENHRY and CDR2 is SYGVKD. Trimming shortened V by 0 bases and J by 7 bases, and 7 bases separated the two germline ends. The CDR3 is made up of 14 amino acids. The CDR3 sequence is CAISESIGNSPLHF. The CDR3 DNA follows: TGTGCCATCAGTGAGTCGATCGGAAATTCACCCCTCCACTTT.

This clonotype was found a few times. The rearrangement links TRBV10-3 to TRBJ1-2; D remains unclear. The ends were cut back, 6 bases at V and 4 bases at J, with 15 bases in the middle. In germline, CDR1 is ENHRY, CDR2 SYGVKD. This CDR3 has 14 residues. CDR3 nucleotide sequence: TGTGCCATCAGAAACCAGGAGAAAGGCTATGGCTACACCTTC. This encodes CAIRNQEKGYGYTF.

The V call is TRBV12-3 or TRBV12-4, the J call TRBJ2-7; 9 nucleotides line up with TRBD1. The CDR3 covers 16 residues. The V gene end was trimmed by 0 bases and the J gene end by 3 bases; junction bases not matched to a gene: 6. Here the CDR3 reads CASSLAGTGKGYEQYF. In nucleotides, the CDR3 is TGTGCCAGCAGTTTAGCGGGGACAGGGAAGGGCTACGAGCAGTACTTC.

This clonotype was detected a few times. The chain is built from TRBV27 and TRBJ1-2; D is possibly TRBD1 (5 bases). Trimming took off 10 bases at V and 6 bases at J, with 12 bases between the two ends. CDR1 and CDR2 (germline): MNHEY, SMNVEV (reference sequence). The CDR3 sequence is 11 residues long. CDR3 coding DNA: TGTGCCACCTTCGGAGGGGATGGCTACACCTTC. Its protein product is CATFGGDGYTF.

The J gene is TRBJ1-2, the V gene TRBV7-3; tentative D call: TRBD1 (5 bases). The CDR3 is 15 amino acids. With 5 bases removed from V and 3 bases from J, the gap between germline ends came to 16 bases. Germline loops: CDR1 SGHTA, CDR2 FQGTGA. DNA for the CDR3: TGTGCCAGCAGCCTTCACCAGGGAGGGGACTATGGCTACACCTTC. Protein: CASSLHQGGDYGYTF.

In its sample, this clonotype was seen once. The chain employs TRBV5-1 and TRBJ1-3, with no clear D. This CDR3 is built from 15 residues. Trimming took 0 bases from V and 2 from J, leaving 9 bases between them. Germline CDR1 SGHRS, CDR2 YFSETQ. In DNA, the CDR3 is TGCGCCAGCAGCTTGGACACATCGACTGGAAACACCATATATTTT. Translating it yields CASSLDTSTGNTIYF. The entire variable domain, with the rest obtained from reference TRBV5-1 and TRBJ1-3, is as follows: KAGVTQTPRYLIKTRGQQVTLSCSPISGHRSVSWYQQTPGQGLQFLFEYFSETQRNKGNFPGRFSGRQFSNSRSEMNVSTLELGDSALYLCASSLDTSTGNTIYFGEGSWLTVV.

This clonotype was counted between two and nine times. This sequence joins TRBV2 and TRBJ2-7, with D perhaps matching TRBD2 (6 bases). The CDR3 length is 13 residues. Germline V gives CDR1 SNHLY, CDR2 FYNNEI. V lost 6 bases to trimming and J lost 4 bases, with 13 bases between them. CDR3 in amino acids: CASRTGTEYEQYF. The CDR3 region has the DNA TGTGCCAGCAGGACCGGGACTGAGTACGAGCAGTACTTC.

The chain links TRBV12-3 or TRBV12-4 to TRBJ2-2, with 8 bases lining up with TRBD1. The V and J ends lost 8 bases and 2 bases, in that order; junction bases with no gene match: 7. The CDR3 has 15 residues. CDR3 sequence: CASHPGQENTGELFF. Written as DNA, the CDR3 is TGTGCCAGCCACCCGGGACAGGAAAACACCGGGGAGCTGTTTTTT.

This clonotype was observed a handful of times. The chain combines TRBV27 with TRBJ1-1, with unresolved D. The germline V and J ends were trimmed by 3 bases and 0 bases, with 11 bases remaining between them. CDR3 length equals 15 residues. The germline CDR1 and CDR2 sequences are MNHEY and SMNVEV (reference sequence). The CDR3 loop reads CASSFQWGMNTEAFF. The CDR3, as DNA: TGTGCCAGCAGTTTCCAATGGGGAATGAACACTGAAGCTTTCTTT.

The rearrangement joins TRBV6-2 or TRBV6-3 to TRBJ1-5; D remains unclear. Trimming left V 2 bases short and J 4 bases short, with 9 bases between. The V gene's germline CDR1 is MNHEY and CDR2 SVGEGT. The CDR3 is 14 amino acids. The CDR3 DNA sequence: TGTGCCAGCAGTTACACAGTGAGGAATCAGCCCCAGCATTTT. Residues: CASSYTVRNQPQHF.

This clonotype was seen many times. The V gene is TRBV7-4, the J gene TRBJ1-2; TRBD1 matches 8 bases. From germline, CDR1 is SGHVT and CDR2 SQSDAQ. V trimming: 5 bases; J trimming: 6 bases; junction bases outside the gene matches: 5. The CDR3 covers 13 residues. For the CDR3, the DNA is TGTGCCAGCAGCCCGCGGACAGGGCATGGCTACACCTTC. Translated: CASSPRTGHGYTF.

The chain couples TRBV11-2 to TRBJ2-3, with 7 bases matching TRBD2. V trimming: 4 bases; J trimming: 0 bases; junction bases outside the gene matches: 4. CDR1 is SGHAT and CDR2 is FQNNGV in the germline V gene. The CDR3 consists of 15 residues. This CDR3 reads CASSSTSASTDTQYF. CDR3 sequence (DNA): TGTGCCAGCAGCTCTACTAGCGCTAGCACAGATACGCAGTATTTT.

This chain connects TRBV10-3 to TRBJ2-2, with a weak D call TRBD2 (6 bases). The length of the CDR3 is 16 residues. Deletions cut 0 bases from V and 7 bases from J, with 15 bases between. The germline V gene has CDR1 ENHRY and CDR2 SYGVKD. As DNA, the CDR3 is TGTGCCATCAGTGAGTCTCCCGGGGGTGGCGGCGGGGAGCTGTTTTTT. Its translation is CAISESPGGGGGELFF.

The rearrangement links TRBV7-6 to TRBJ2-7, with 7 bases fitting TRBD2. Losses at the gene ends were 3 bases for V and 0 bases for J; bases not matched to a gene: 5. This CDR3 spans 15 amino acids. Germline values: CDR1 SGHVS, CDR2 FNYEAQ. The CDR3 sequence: CASSFSSGSSYEQYF. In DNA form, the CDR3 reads TGTGCCAGCAGCTTCTCTAGCGGCAGCTCCTACGAGCAGTACTTC.

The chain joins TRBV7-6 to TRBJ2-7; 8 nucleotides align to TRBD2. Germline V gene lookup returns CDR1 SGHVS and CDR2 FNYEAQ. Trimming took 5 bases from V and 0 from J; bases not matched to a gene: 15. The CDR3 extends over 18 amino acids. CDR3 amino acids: CASSPRGSGGLSSYEQYF. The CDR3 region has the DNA TGTGCCAGCAGCCCCCGGGGCAGCGGGGGCCTGAGCTCCTACGAGCAGTACTTC.

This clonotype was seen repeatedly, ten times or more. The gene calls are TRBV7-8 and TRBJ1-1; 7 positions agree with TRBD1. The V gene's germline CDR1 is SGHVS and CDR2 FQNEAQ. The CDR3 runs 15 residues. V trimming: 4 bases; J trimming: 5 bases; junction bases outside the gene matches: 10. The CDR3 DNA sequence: TGTGCCAGCAGCTACAAGGGGGACAGAAAAACTGAAGCTTTCTTT. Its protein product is CASSYKGDRKTEAFF.

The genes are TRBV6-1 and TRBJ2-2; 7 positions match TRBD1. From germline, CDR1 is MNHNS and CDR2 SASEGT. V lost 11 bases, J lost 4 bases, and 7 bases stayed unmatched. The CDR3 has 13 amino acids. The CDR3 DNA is TGTGCCCTCCAGGGACAGCCCACCGGGGAGCTGTTTTTT. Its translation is CALQGQPTGELFF.

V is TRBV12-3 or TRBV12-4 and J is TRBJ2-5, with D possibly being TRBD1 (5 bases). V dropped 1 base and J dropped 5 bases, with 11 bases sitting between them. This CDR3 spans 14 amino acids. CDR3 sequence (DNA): TGTGCCAGCAGTTTAGGGGCAGGGTCGGAGACCCAGTACTTC. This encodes CASSLGAGSETQYF.

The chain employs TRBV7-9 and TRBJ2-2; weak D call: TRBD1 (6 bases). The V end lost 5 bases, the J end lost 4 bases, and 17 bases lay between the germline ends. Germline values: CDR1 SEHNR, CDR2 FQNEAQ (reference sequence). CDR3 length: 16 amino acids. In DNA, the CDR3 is TGTGCCAGCAGCATCCGGGACAAGCAACCCACCGGGGAGCTGTTTTTT. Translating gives CASSIRDKQPTGELFF.

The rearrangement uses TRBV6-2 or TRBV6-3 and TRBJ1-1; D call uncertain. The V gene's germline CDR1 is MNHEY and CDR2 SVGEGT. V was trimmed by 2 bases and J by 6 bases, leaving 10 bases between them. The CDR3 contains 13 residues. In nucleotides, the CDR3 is TGTGCCAGCAGTTACGTCAGGCGAGCTGAAGCTTTCTTT. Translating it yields CASSYVRRAEAFF.

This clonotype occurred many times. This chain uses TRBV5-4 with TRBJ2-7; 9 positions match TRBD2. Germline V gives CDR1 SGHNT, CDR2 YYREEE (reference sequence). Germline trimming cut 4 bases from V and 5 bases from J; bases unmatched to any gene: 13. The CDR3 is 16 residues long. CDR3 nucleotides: TGTGCCAGCAGCAAGAGTCTAGCGGGGATCTCACACGAGCAGTACTTC. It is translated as CASSKSLAGISHEQYF.

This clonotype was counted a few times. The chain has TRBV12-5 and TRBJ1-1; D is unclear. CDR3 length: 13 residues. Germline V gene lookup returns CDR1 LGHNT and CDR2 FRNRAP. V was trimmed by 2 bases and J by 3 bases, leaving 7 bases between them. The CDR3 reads CASGLKGYTEAFF. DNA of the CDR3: TGTGCTAGTGGTTTGAAGGGCTACACTGAAGCTTTCTTT.

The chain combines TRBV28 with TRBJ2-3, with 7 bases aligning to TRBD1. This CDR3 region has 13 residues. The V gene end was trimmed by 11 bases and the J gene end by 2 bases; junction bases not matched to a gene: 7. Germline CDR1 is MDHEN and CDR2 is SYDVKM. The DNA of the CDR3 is TGTGCCGCCCGGGACAGCATCACAGATACGCAGTATTTT. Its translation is CAARDSITDTQYF. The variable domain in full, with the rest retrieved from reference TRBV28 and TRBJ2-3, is DVKVTQSSRYLVKRTGEKVFLECVQDMDHENMFWYRQDPGLGLRLIYFSYDVKMKEKGDIPEGYSVSREKKERFSLILESASTNQTSMYLCAARDSITDTQYFGPGTRLTVL.

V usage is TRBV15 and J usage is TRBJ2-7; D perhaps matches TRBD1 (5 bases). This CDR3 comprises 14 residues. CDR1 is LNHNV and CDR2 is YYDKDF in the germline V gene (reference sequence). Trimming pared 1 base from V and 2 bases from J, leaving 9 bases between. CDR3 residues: CATSRADSTYEQYF. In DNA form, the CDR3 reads TGTGCCACCAGCAGAGCAGACAGTACCTACGAGCAGTACTTC.

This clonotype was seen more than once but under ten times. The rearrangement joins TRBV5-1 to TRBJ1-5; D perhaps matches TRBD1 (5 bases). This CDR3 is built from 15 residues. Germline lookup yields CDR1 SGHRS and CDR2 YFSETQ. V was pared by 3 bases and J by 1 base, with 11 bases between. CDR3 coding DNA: TGCGCCAGCAGCTCCCAGGGAGGGAGCAATCAGCCCCAGCATTTT. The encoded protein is CASSSQGGSNQPQHF.

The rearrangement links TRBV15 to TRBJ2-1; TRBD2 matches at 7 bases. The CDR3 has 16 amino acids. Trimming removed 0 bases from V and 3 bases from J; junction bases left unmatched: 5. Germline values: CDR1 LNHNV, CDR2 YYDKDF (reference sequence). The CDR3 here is CATSRDSSGGYNEQFF. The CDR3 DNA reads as TGTGCCACCAGCAGAGATTCGTCGGGGGGCTACAATGAGCAGTTCTTC. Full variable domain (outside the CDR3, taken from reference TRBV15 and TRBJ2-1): DAMVIQNPRYQVTQFGKPVTLSCSQTLNHNVMYWYQQKSSQAPKLLFHYYDKDFNNEADTPDNFQSRRPNTSFCFLDIRSPGLGDTAMYLCATSRDSSGGYNEQFFGPGTRLTVL.

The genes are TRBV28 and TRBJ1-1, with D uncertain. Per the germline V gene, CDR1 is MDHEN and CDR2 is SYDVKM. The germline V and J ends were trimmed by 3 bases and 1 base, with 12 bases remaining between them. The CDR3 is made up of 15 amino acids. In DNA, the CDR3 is TGTGCCAGCAGTTTGAACAGACTCCCGAACACTGAAGCTTTCTTT. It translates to CASSLNRLPNTEAFF.